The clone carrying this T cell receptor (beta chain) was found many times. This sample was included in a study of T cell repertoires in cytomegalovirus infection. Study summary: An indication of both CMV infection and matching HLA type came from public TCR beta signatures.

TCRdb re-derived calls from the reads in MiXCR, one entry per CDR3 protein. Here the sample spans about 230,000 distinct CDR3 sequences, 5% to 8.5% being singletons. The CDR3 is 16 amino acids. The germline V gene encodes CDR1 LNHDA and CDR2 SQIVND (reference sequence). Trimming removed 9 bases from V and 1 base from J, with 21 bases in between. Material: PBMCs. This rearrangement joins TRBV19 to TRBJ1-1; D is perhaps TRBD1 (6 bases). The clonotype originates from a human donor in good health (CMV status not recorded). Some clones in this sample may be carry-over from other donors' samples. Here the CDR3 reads CASTLRGPRGNTEAFF. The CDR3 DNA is TGTGCCAGCACACTCAGGGGTCCTCGAGGGAACACTGAAGCTTTCTTT. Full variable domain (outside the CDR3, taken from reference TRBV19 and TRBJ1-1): DGGITQSPKYLFRKEGQNVTLSCEQNLNHDAMYWYRQDPGQGLRLIYYSQIVNDFQKGDIAEGYSVSREKKESFPLTVTSAQKNPTAFYLCASTLRGPRGNTEAFFGQGTRLTVV.